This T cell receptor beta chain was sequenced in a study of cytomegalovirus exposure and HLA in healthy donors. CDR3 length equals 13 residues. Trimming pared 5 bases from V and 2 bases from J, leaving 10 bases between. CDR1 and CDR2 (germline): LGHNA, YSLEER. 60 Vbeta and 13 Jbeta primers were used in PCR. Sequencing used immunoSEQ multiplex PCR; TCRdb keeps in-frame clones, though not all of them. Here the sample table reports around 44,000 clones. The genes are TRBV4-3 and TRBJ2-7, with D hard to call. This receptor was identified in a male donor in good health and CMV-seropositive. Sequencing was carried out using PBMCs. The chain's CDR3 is CASSFGRTYEQYF. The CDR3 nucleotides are TGCGCCAGCAGCTTCGGTAGAACCTACGAGCAGTACTTC.